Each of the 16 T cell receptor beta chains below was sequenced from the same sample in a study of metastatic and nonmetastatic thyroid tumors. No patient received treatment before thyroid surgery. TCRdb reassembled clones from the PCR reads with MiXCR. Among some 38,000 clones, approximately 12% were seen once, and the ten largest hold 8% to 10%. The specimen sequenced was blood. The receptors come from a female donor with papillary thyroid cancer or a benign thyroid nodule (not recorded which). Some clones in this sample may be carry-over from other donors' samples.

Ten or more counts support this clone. The CDR3 DNA sequence: TGTGCCAGTAGTACATCCCGGACACCGAACACTGAAGCTTTCTTT. Translation gives CASSTSRTPNTEAFF. V gene TRBV19 combines with J gene TRBJ1-1, with D possibly being TRBD1 (5 bases). CDR3 size: 15 residues. Trimming pared 4 bases from V and 1 base from J, leaving 13 bases between. Per germline, CDR1 LNHDA and CDR2 SQIVND (reference sequence).

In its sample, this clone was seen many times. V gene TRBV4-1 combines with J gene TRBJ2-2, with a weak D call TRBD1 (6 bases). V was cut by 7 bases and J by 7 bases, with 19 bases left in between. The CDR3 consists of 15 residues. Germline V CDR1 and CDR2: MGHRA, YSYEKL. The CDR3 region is CASTPRGEGDGELFF. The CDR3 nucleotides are TGCGCCAGCACCCCCAGGGGCGAAGGGGACGGGGAGCTGTTTTTT.

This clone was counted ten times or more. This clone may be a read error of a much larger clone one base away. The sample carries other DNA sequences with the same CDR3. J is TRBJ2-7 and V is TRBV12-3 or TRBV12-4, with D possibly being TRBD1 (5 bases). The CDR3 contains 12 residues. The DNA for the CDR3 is TGTGCCAGCCAGGACATTGCCTACGAGCAGTACTTT. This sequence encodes CASQDIAYEQYF.

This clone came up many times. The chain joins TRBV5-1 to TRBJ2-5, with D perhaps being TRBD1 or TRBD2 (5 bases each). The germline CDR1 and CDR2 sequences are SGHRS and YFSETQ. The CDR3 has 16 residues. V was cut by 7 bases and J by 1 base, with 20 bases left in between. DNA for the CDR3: TGCGCCAGCGCCATTAATAGTCCAGGGACCCAAGAGACCCAGTACTTC. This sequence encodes CASAINSPGTQETQYF. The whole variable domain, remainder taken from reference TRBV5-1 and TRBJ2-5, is KAGVTQTPRYLIKTRGQQVTLSCSPISGHRSVSWYQQTPGQGLQFLFEYFSETQRNKGNFPGRFSGRQFSNSRSEMNVSTLELGDSALYLCASAINSPGTQETQYFGPGTRLLVL.

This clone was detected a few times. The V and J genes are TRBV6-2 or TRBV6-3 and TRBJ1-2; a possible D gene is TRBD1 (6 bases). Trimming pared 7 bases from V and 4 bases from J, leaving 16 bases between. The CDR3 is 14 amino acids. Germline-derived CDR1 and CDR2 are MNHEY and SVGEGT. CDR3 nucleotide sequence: TGTGCCAGCACCACCAGGTCAGGGGCCTATGGCTACACCTTC. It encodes CASTTRSGAYGYTF.

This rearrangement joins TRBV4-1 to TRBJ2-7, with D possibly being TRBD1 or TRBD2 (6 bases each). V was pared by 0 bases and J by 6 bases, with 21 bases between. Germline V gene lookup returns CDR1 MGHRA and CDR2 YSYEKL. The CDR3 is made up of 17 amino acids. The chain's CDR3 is CASSQDQLPSGGGEQYF. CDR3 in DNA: TGCGCCAGCAGCCAAGATCAACTCCCCTCCGGGGGCGGCGAGCAGTACTTC.

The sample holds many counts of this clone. The CDR3 bases are TGTGCCAGCAGTTTAGTGGCTTTAGCGGGAATGAACACCGGGGAGCTGTTTTTT. It translates to CASSLVALAGMNTGELFF. The chain recombines TRBV27 with TRBJ2-2, with 8 bases matching TRBD2. Germline V gene sequence: CDR1 MNHEY, CDR2 SMNVEV (reference sequence). J was trimmed by 1 base and V by 2 bases; bases with no gene match: 9. This CDR3 is 18 amino acids long.

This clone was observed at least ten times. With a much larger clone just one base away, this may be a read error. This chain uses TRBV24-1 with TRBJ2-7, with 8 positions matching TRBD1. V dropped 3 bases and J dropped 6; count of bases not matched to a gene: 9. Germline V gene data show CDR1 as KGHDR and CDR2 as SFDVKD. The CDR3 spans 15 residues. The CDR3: CATSDRTGPLCEQYF. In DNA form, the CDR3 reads TGTGCCACCAGTGATCGGACAGGGCCTCTCTGCGAGCAGTACTTC.

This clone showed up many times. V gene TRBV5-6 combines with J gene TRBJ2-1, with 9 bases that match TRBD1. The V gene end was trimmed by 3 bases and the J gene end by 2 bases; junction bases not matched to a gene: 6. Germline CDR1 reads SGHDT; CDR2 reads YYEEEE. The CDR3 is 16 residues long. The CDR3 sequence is CASSYKQGATYNEQFF. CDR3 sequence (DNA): TGTGCCAGCAGCTATAAACAGGGGGCCACCTACAATGAGCAGTTCTTC.

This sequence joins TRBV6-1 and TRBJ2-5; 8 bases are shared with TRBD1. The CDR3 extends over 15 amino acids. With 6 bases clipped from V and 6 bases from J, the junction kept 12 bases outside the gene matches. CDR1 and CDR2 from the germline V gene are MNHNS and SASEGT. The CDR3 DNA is TGTGCCAGCAGCTTCCAGGGGGCGGTTAGTAAGACCCAGTACTTC. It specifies CASSFQGAVSKTQYF.

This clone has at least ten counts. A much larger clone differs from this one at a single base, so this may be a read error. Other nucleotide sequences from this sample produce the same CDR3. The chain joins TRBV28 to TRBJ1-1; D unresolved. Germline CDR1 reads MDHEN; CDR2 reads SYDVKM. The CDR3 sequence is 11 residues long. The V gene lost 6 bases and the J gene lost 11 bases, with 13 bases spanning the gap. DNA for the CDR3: TGTGCCAGCAGAACCGCTCGAAGGGCTTTCTTT. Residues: CASRTARRAFF.

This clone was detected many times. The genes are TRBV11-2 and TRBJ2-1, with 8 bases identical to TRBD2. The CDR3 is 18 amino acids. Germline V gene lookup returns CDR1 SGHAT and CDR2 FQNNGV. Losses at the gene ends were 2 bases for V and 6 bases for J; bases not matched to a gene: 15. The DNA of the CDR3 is TGTGCCAGCAGCTTATTTTTGACTAGCGATCCCCCGGGCAATGAGCAGTTCTTC. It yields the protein CASSLFLTSDPPGNEQFF.

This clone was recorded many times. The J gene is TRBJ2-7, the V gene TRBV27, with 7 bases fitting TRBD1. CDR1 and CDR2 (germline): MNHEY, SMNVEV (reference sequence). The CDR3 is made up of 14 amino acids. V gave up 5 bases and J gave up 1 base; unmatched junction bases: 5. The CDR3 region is CASSARTGSYEQYF. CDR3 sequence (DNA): TGTGCCAGCAGTGCCCGGACAGGATCCTACGAGCAGTACTTC.

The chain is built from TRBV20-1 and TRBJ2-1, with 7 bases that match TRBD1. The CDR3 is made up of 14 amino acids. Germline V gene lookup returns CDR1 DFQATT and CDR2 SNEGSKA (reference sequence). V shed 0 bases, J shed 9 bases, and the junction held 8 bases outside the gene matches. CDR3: CSARDYSGDSEQFF. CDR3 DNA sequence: TGCAGTGCTAGAGATTATTCTGGGGACAGTGAGCAGTTCTTC.

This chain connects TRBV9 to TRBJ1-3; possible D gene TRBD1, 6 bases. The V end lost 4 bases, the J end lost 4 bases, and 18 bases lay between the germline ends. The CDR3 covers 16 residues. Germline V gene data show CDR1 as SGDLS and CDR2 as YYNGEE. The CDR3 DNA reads TGTGCCAGCAGCCCAACGAATCGGGGGCTCGGAAACACCATATATTTT. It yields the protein CASSPTNRGLGNTIYF.

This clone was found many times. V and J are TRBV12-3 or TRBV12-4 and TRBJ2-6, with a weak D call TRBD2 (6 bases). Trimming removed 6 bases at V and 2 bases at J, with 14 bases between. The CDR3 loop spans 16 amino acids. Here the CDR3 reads CASSPVEGAGANVLTF. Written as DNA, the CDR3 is TGTGCCAGCAGCCCCGTGGAGGGAGCTGGGGCCAACGTCCTGACTTTC.